These 8 T cell receptor beta chains were all obtained from the same sample, sequenced in a study of cytomegalovirus exposure and HLA in healthy donors. PCR was performed using 60 Vbeta and 13 Jbeta primers. Clones were sequenced by immunoSEQ multiplex PCR, and TCRdb holds only the in-frame ones, with some missing. The sample lists 75,000 to 90,000 clones, about four fifths occurring once. Input material: PBMCs. The receptors derive from a middle-aged woman in good health and CMV-seropositive.

The rearrangement links TRBV21-1 to TRBJ2-1; TRBD2, as called in the table, went unchecked against the DNA. TRBV21-1 constitutes a pseudogene. The CDR3 length is 15 residues. Here the CDR3 reads CASSSTGGSYNEQFF. The DNA of the CDR3 is TGTGCCAGCAGCAGCACGGGGGGGTCCTACAATGAGCAGTTCTTC.

J is TRBJ1-3 and V is TRBV25-1, with 8 bases matching TRBD1. The CDR3 length is 15 residues. The V and J ends lost 10 bases and 0 bases, in that order; junction bases with no gene match: 8. CDR1 MGHDK and CDR2 SYGVNS come from the germline V gene. The CDR3 DNA follows: TGTGCCACCTCCGCCGGGACAGGCTCTGGAAACACCATATATTTT. It encodes CATSAGTGSGNTIYF.

The chain carries TRBV5-6 and TRBJ1-1; no firm D call. The CDR3 consists of 12 residues. CDR1 SGHDT and CDR2 YYEEEE come from the germline V gene. V lost 4 bases to trimming and J lost 5 bases, with 9 bases between them. The DNA for the CDR3 is TGTGCCAGCAGCCCTGGGAGGACTGAAGCTTTCTTT. Translating it yields CASSPGRTEAFF.

The chain has TRBV7-9 and TRBJ2-7, with D maybe TRBD1 (6 bases). Germline V gene data show CDR1 as SEHNR and CDR2 as FQNEAQ (reference sequence). The V end was cut by 0 bases, the J end by 3 bases, with 15 bases between. The CDR3 is 16 residues long. The CDR3 spells CASSLAFTGRNYEQYF. In DNA form, the CDR3 reads TGTGCCAGCAGCTTAGCGTTTACAGGGAGAAACTACGAGCAGTACTTC. The full variable domain, completed using reference TRBV7-9 and TRBJ2-7, is DTGVSQNPRHKITKRGQNVTFRCDPISEHNRLYWYRQTLGQGPEFLTYFQNEAQLEKSRLLSDRFSAERPKGSFSTLEIQRTEQGDSAMYLCASSLAFTGRNYEQYFGPGTRLTVT.

The chain joins TRBV7-2 to TRBJ1-5; D gene unclear. V lost 3 bases and J lost 3, with 6 bases in between. From germline, CDR1 is SGHTA and CDR2 FQGNSA. This CDR3 has 13 amino acids. CDR3 DNA: TGTGCCAGCAGCTTGGGCCCCAATCAGCCCCAGCATTTT. Translating gives CASSLGPNQPQHF.

V gene TRBV18 combines with J gene TRBJ1-1; TRBD1 matches 12 bases. Looked up from germline, CDR1 is KGHSH and CDR2 is LQKENI. V lost 5 bases, J lost 8 bases, and 15 bases stayed unmatched. CDR3 size: 17 residues. CDR3 protein: CASSSHPGTGGLLEAFF. CDR3 in DNA: TGTGCCAGCTCATCACATCCCGGGACAGGGGGCTTGTTGGAAGCTTTCTTT.

The gene calls are TRBV18 and TRBJ1-4; a weak D match, TRBD1 (6 bases). Germline assignment: CDR1 KGHSH and CDR2 LQKENI. The CDR3 consists of 14 residues. Trimming stripped 2 bases from V and 7 bases from J, with 11 bases between. The CDR3 reads CASSPAGASEKLFF. The CDR3 nucleotides read TGTGCCAGCTCACCAGCGGGGGCGAGTGAAAAACTGTTTTTT.

This clone has only a few counts. The V gene is TRBV2, the J gene TRBJ2-7, with D perhaps TRBD1 (6 bases). CDR1 and CDR2 (germline): SNHLY, FYNNEI. The CDR3 is 17 residues long. The ends were cut back, 3 bases at V and 2 bases at J, with 20 bases in the middle. CDR3 bases: TGTGCCAGCAGTGAGATAATCCCGTCCCACAGGGCCTACGAGCAGTACTTC. Translated: CASSEIIPSHRAYEQYF.